Listed here are 31 T cell receptor beta chains from one sample, sequenced in a study of shared clonotypes between healthy human individuals. Terminally differentiated effector memory CD45RA+ cells were excluded by CCR7 positive selection of CD45RO-negative cells. Data came from immunoSEQ multiplex PCR; TCRdb stores just in-frame clones and leaves some out. The data hold fewer than 800,000 clones, with just over 90% observed a single time. The specimen was naive CD8+ T cells sorted from blood. The origin of the receptors is a man in his thirties or forties in good health.

The CDR3 DNA sequence: TGCGCCAGCAGGGACGATTGGGACAAAACCTACGAGCAGTACTTC. Amino acid sequence: CASRDDWDKTYEQYF. The chain couples TRBV5-1 to TRBJ2-7, with a weak D call TRBD1 (6 bases). The length of the CDR3 is 15 residues. V lost 5 bases, J lost 2 bases, and 17 bases lay in between. Germline V lookup: CDR1 SGHRS, CDR2 YFSETQ.

The chain joins TRBV5-6 to TRBJ1-2; weak D call: TRBD1 (6 bases). The germline V gene has CDR1 SGHDT and CDR2 YYEEEE. The V end lost 5 bases, the J end lost 6 bases, and 20 bases lay between the germline ends. The CDR3 covers 15 residues. DNA of the CDR3: TGTGCCAGCAGGTCCGATTGGGACAACCTGAATGGCTACACCTTC. Residues: CASRSDWDNLNGYTF.

V and J are TRBV27 and TRBJ2-1; 7 bases line up with TRBD2. The CDR3 contains 14 residues. The J segment lost 16 bases and the V segment lost 2 bases, leaving 14 bases of the junction unmatched. Germline CDR1 and CDR2: MNHEY and SMNVEV (reference sequence). CDR3 coding DNA: TGTGCCAGCAGTTTAGGGGATATCGGGAGGTCCCAATTCTTC. Translation: CASSLGDIGRSQFF.

The J gene is TRBJ2-5, the V gene TRBV4-1, with D tentatively TRBD2 (6 bases). This CDR3 region has 15 residues. The germline CDR1 and CDR2 sequences are MGHRA and YSYEKL. V was trimmed by 5 bases and J by 5 bases, leaving 18 bases between them. The CDR3 DNA reads TGCGCCAGCAGCTGGGGGGAGGACGGGAGTGAGACCCAGTACTTC. It codes for CASSWGEDGSETQYF.

The chain recombines TRBV4-3 with TRBJ1-5, with D hard to call. Germline-derived CDR1 and CDR2 are LGHNA and YSLEER. V was cut by 4 bases and J by 9 bases, with 13 bases left in between. The CDR3 has 13 residues. CDR3 nucleotides: TGCGCCAGCAGCCCTTTTAAGGGCCTGCCCCAGCATTTT. This translates into CASSPFKGLPQHF.

In its sample, this clone was seen once. The chain carries TRBV6-5 and TRBJ2-7, with D uncertain. The CDR3 runs 13 residues. V was cut by 2 bases and J by 4 bases, with 9 bases left in between. The germline V gene has CDR1 MNHEY and CDR2 SVGAGI. As DNA, the CDR3 is TGTGCCAGCAGTTACGTGCCTGGGTACGAGCAGTACTTC. It specifies CASSYVPGYEQYF.

This chain connects TRBV27 to TRBJ2-7; 11 bases agree with TRBD2. This CDR3 has 16 residues. Germline-derived CDR1 and CDR2 are MNHEY and SMNVEV (reference sequence). The V segment lost 4 bases and the J segment 3 bases; nucleotides outside the gene matches: 8. CDR3 in DNA: TGTGCCAGCAGTTACCGACTAGCGGGATTAGACTACGAGCAGTACTTC. Its protein product is CASSYRLAGLDYEQYF.

J is TRBJ1-5 and V is TRBV28; 10 bases align to TRBD1. This CDR3 comprises 16 residues. Germline CDR1 reads MDHEN; CDR2 reads SYDVKM. With V trimmed by 5 bases and J by 8 bases, 12 bases remained unmatched. CDR3 sequence (DNA): TGTGCCAGCAGTCTGTCCGGGACAGGGGCCCTAGAGCCCCAGCATTTT. This codes for CASSLSGTGALEPQHF. The entire variable domain, with the rest obtained from reference TRBV28 and TRBJ1-5, is as follows: DVKVTQSSRYLVKRTGEKVFLECVQDMDHENMFWYRQDPGLGLRLIYFSYDVKMKEKGDIPEGYSVSREKKERFSLILESASTNQTSMYLCASSLSGTGALEPQHFGDGTRLSIL.

The rearrangement joins TRBV5-8 to TRBJ2-7; D assignment may be TRBD1 or TRBD2 (7 bases each). The CDR3 consists of 17 residues. V lost 5 bases and J 3 bases, leaving 24 bases between the germline ends. Germline V gene lookup returns CDR1 SGHTS and CDR2 YDEGEE. The CDR3 is CASRGGGGISVGYEQYF. The CDR3, as DNA: TGTGCCAGCAGAGGGGGCGGGGGAATATCGGTTGGCTACGAGCAGTACTTC. Using reference TRBV5-8 and TRBJ2-7 for the parts outside the CDR3, the full variable domain is EAGVTQSPTHLIKTRGQQATLRCSPISGHTSVYWYQQALGLGLQFLLWYDEGEERNRGNFPPRFSGRQFPNYSSELNVNALELEDSALYLCASRGGGGISVGYEQYFGPGTRLTVT.

The chain recombines TRBV28 with TRBJ1-1, with 7 bases identical to TRBD1. V dropped 7 bases and J dropped 5; count of bases not matched to a gene: 10. CDR1 is MDHEN and CDR2 is SYDVKM in the germline V gene. This CDR3 has 14 residues. CDR3 bases: TGTGCCAGCAATAAACAGGGGCCGGGGACTGAAGCTTTCTTT. Protein product: CASNKQGPGTEAFF.

This chain joins TRBV4-1 and TRBJ2-7; no definite D call. There are 15 residues in the CDR3. Germline V gene sequence: CDR1 MGHRA, CDR2 YSYEKL. V was trimmed by 4 bases and J by 0 bases, leaving 13 bases between them. The CDR3 reads CASSPRQSLSYEQYF. In DNA form, the CDR3 reads TGCGCCAGCAGCCCCCGTCAAAGTCTCTCCTACGAGCAGTACTTC.

The chain couples TRBV27 to TRBJ1-4, with unresolved D. CDR1 is MNHEY, CDR2 SMNVEV, per germline (reference sequence). This CDR3 has 14 residues. V gave up 7 bases and J gave up 7 bases, with 16 bases separating them. CDR3 coding DNA: TGTGCCAGCACCCCCTTGGGTCTTCCTGAAAAACTGTTTTTT. It codes for CASTPLGLPEKLFF.

This clone was observed a single time. The rearrangement uses TRBV9 and TRBJ2-1; 7 bases match TRBD2. From germline, CDR1 is SGDLS and CDR2 YYNGEE. The trim removed 4 bases at V and 4 bases at J, leaving 8 bases unmatched. CDR3 length equals 15 residues. For the CDR3, the DNA is TGTGCCAGCAGCCCCGAAAGCGGGAAGTACAATGAGCAGTTCTTC. It codes for CASSPESGKYNEQFF.

Concerning this clone: The junction and the germline gene differ at one end; a read error may be behind it. The chain has TRBV7-7 and TRBJ2-7, with 7 bases identical to TRBD2. The CDR3 has 16 residues. Germline lookup yields CDR1 SSHAT and CDR2 FNYEAQ (reference sequence). The CDR3 sequence is CASSLGPRGSSYEQYF. CDR3 nucleotide sequence: TGTGCTAGCAGCTTAGGCCCTCGCGGGAGCTCCTACGAGCAGTACTTC.

The chain uses TRBV13 and TRBJ2-7, with 7 bases identical to TRBD2. The CDR3 has 15 amino acids. Germline V gene sequence: CDR1 PRHDT, CDR2 FYEKMQ (reference sequence). V lost 5 bases, J lost 5 bases, and 12 bases stayed unmatched. This CDR3 reads CASSAEGGSVNEQYF. The CDR3 DNA is TGTGCCAGCAGCGCCGAGGGCGGGAGTGTCAACGAGCAGTACTTC.

In this sample, this clone turned up a few times. This chain connects TRBV27 to TRBJ2-6; D ambiguous. V was clipped by 3 bases and J by 0 bases, with 3 bases between them. Germline assignment: CDR1 MNHEY and CDR2 SMNVEV (reference sequence). The CDR3 sequence is 14 residues long. The DNA for the CDR3 is TGTGCCAGCAGTTTTCTCTCTGGGGCCAACGTCCTGACTTTC. This sequence encodes CASSFLSGANVLTF.

The chain joins TRBV10-3 to TRBJ1-3; no firm D call. Germline assignment: CDR1 ENHRY and CDR2 SYGVKD. Trimming stripped 3 bases from V and 4 bases from J, with 4 bases between. The CDR3 is made up of 12 amino acids. CDR3 nucleotides: TGTGCCATCAGTGATAACGGAAACACCATATATTTT. It is translated as CAISDNGNTIYF.

This sequence joins TRBV29-1 and TRBJ2-6; TRBD2 matches at 7 bases. V gave up 1 base and J gave up 0 bases; unmatched junction bases: 6. The CDR3 is 17 residues long. Germline CDR1 and CDR2: SQVTM and ANQGSEA. The CDR3 protein is CSVEGRDYDSGANVLTF. CDR3 bases: TGCAGCGTTGAAGGCAGGGACTACGACTCTGGGGCCAACGTCCTGACTTTC.

V is TRBV7-2 and J is TRBJ1-1; tentatively, D is TRBD1 (5 bases). Trimming left V 4 bases short and J 0 bases short, with 18 bases between. The CDR3 contains 17 residues. Germline CDR1 is SGHTA and CDR2 is FQGNSA. CDR3 DNA: TGTGCCAGCAGCTCTATCATTACGGGGCAGATGAACACTGAAGCTTTCTTT. Protein product: CASSSIITGQMNTEAFF.

The count of this clone is one. This chain connects TRBV2 to TRBJ1-4; unclear D gene. The germline V and J ends were trimmed by 2 bases and 5 bases, with 12 bases remaining between them. From germline, CDR1 is SNHLY and CDR2 FYNNEI. This CDR3 has 15 amino acids. CDR3 in DNA: TGTGCCAGCAGTGAAAGAGACGGGCTGAATGAAAAACTGTTTTTT. As protein: CASSERDGLNEKLFF.

The V and J genes are TRBV10-1 and TRBJ2-3; D not certain. Per germline, CDR1 WNHNN and CDR2 SYGVQD (reference sequence). The V gene lost 4 bases and the J gene lost 1 base, with 9 bases spanning the gap. The CDR3 has 14 residues. The CDR3 DNA is TGCGCCAGCAGTGGAGGCAACCGCACAGATACGCAGTATTTT. This gives the protein CASSGGNRTDTQYF.

The chain employs TRBV14 and TRBJ2-2; no clear D gene. Germline CDR1 reads SGHDN; CDR2 reads FVKESK. Trimming shortened V by 1 base and J by 3 bases, and 6 bases separated the two germline ends. The CDR3 contains 14 residues. CDR3 in DNA: TGTGCCAGCAGCCAAGGTGCCTACACCGGGGAGCTGTTTTTT. Its translation: CASSQGAYTGELFF.

The chain has TRBV5-8 and TRBJ2-1; no firm D call. CDR3 length: 9 residues. Germline assignment: CDR1 SGHTS and CDR2 YDEGEE. V was clipped by 4 bases and J by 14 bases, with 7 bases between them. In nucleotides, the CDR3 is TGTGCCAGCAGCCTTCTAAAGTTCTTC. It encodes CASSLLKFF.

This sequence joins TRBV28 and TRBJ2-7, with D tentatively TRBD2 (6 bases). This CDR3 has 16 residues. The germline V gene encodes CDR1 MDHEN and CDR2 SYDVKM. Between the trimmed V and J ends, which lost 1 base and 4 bases, there was a span of 17 bases. As DNA, the CDR3 is TGTGCCAGCAGTTTATATGAGGGAGGTGTTACGTACGAGCAGTACTTC. It translates to CASSLYEGGVTYEQYF.

This chain connects TRBV19 to TRBJ2-1; 8 bases match TRBD2. This CDR3 comprises 15 residues. From germline, CDR1 is LNHDA and CDR2 SQIVND (reference sequence). The V segment lost 6 bases and the J segment 4 bases; nucleotides outside the gene matches: 8. The CDR3 here is CASSLSGNGYNEQFF. Here the CDR3 DNA reads TGTGCCAGTAGCCTTAGCGGGAATGGATACAATGAGCAGTTCTTC.

The chain joins TRBV5-6 to TRBJ2-7; perhaps TRBD1 as D (6 bases). CDR1 and CDR2 from the germline V gene are SGHDT and YYEEEE. Trimming took 2 bases from V and 4 from J, leaving 13 bases between them. The CDR3 is 14 amino acids. For the CDR3, the DNA is TGTGCCAGCAGCTTCACCGGGACACATTACGAGCAGTACTTC. This sequence encodes CASSFTGTHYEQYF.

CDR3 amino acids: CASSLRGDTF. CDR3 nucleotides: TGTGCCAGCAGCCTCCGGGGGGACACCTTC. The chain uses TRBV7-9 and TRBJ1-2; D may be TRBD1 (5 bases). V lost 5 bases and J 12 bases, leaving 10 bases between the germline ends. CDR1 is SEHNR, CDR2 FQNEAQ, per germline (reference sequence). The CDR3 consists of 10 residues.

The rearrangement uses TRBV14 and TRBJ2-1; D is possibly TRBD2 (5 bases). Germline assignment: CDR1 SGHDN and CDR2 FVKESK. Trimming removed 2 bases from V and 0 bases from J, with 8 bases in between. This CDR3 is built from 15 residues. CDR3 sequence reads: CASSQLGSSYNEQFF. CDR3 sequence (DNA): TGTGCCAGCAGCCAACTAGGGAGCTCCTACAATGAGCAGTTCTTC.

On this clone: The sample carries other DNA sequences with the same CDR3. V usage is TRBV10-3 and J usage is TRBJ1-5, with D uncertain. The CDR3 contains 12 residues. Germline values: CDR1 ENHRY, CDR2 SYGVKD. V lost 2 bases and J lost 4, with 3 bases in between. CDR3 in amino acids: CAISEGNQPQHF. The CDR3 nucleotides are TGTGCCATCAGTGAGGGAAATCAGCCCCAGCATTTT.

This chain uses TRBV7-9 with TRBJ2-7; D perhaps matches TRBD1 (6 bases). V was trimmed by 4 bases and J by 5 bases, leaving 15 bases between them. CDR1 is SEHNR, CDR2 FQNEAQ, per germline (reference sequence). This CDR3 has 14 residues. Written as DNA, the CDR3 is TGTGCCAGCAGCTCTTCGACAGGACTGAACGAGCAGTACTTC. Its translation is CASSSSTGLNEQYF.

The chain couples TRBV7-9 to TRBJ2-1, with 11 bases aligning to TRBD2. CDR1 and CDR2 (germline): SEHNR, FQNEAQ (reference sequence). The CDR3 is 16 amino acids. The V segment lost 8 bases and the J segment 4 bases; nucleotides outside the gene matches: 10. CDR3 sequence (DNA): TGTGCCAGCGGTAAACTAGCGGGAGTTTTGTACAATGAGCAGTTCTTC. It is translated as CASGKLAGVLYNEQFF. The variable domain in full, completed from reference TRBV7-9 and TRBJ2-1, reads DTGVSQNPRHKITKRGQNVTFRCDPISEHNRLYWYRQTLGQGPEFLTYFQNEAQLEKSRLLSDRFSAERPKGSFSTLEIQRTEQGDSAMYLCASGKLAGVLYNEQFFGPGTRLTVL.